A selection of T cell receptor beta chains follows, all from one sample in a study of beta chain features in type 1 diabetes. Sequencing was performed with immunoSEQ multiplex PCR; in TCRdb, only in-frame clones are kept and a portion is missing. The table records 900,000 or so clones, about 17% of them present only once. The sequenced sample consisted of naive CD4+ T cells from blood. Receptor source: a woman aged 18 to 35 in good health. Each CDR3 is given with its conserved first and last residue. A D gene is named only where the DNA matches it firmly. The listing skips clone size in some rows; elsewhere it reads once, few, many or a size class.

D	V	J	size	length	DNA	CDR3
TRBD1	TRBV29-1	TRBJ1-3	NA	12	TGCAGCGTTGTATCCAGGGGGAACACCATATATTTT	CSVVSRGNTIYF
NA	TRBV5-1	TRBJ2-2	NA	13	TGCGCCAGCAGGACCGAGGGGTCTGGGGAGCTGTTTTTT	CASRTEGSGELFF
NA	TRBV28	TRBJ1-1	few	12	TGTGCCAGCAGTTTCCTTGTGAGTGAAGCTTTCTTT	CASSFLVSEAFF
NA	TRBV7-2	TRBJ1-3	NA	16	TGTGCCAGCAGCTTAAGTCCGGTGGGTTCTGGAAACACCATATATTTT	CASSLSPVGSGNTIYF
TRBD1	TRBV4-2	TRBJ2-7	NA	14	TGTGCCAGCAGCCCCGGGACAGGGGACTACGAGCAGTACTTC	CASSPGTGDYEQYF
TRBD1	TRBV28	TRBJ1-2	NA	12	TGTGCCAGCAGCACAGGGGGCTATGGCTACACCTTC	CASSTGGYGYTF
NA	TRBV7-9	TRBJ1-1	few	13	TGTGCCAGCAGCTTAAGTGGGCATTTTGAAGCTTTCTTT	CASSLSGHFEAFF
TRBD1	TRBV4-3	TRBJ1-4	few	15	TGCGCCAGCAGCCCACAGGGGGCGACTAATGAAAAACTGTTTTTT	CASSPQGATNEKLFF
NA	TRBV19	TRBJ2-1	NA	16	TGTGCCAGTAGTTCCCCCCCGGGACAGCGGGGCAATGAGCAGTTCTTC	CASSSPPGQRGNEQFF
NA	TRBV7-8	TRBJ1-1	NA	14	TGTGCCAGCAGCCGCAACCGGGAAATACCTGAAGCTTTCTTT	CASSRNREIPEAFF
NA	TRBV7-6	TRBJ2-5	few	14	TGTGCCAGCACCAAACCGGGGCGATCGGAGACCCAGTACTTC	CASTKPGRSETQYF
NA	TRBV27	TRBJ1-2	NA	13	TGTGCCAGCAGTGCCCAAGGGTCCTATGGCTACACCTTC	CASSAQGSYGYTF
NA	TRBV14	TRBJ1-1	few	12	TGTGCCAGCAGCCAAGATTTGGCTGAAGCTTTCTTT	CASSQDLAEAFF
NA	TRBV2	TRBJ2-2	NA	15	TGTGCCAGCAGTCGGCAAGGGGGAAATACCGGGGAGCTGTTTTTT	CASSRQGGNTGELFF
NA	TRBV7-2	TRBJ2-1	NA	18	TGTGCCAGTAAAACAGCTCCGGAGGGCCCCAGCTCCTACAATGAGCAGTTCTTC	CASKTAPEGPSSYNEQFF
TRBD1	TRBV2	TRBJ2-6	NA	20	TGTGCCAGCAGTGAATATCTCATCTGGACAGGGGGCACTGGGGCCAACGTCCTGACTTTC	CASSEYLIWTGGTGANVLTF
NA	TRBV5-6	TRBJ2-1	few	16	TGTGCCAGCAGCTTGGTAACAGCAACAACCTACAATGAGCAGTTCTTC	CASSLVTATTYNEQFF
NA	TRBV5-1	TRBJ2-7	NA	16	TGCGCCAGCAGCTTGGCCGGGCAACAGGGCCAGGACGAGCAGTACTTC	CASSLAGQQGQDEQYF
NA	TRBV21-1	TRBJ2-6	many	15	TGTGCCAGCAGCGGCCAGGCGGGGAGGGCCAACGTCCTGACTTTC	CASSGQAGRANVLTF
TRBD1	TRBV11-2	TRBJ2-1	few	15	TGTGCCAGCAGTAAACAGGGGAGCTCCTACAATGAGCAGTTCTTC	CASSKQGSSYNEQFF
NA	TRBV7-8	TRBJ2-5	few	14	TGTGCCAGCAGCTTAGGCACAGCGAAAGAGACCCAGTACTTC	CASSLGTAKETQYF
NA	TRBV27	TRBJ1-5	NA	12	TGTGCCAGCAGTCATCAAGATCAGCCCCAGCATTTT	CASSHQDQPQHF
NA	TRBV28	TRBJ2-2	NA	21	TGTGCCAGCAGTTTACATCTGGGACAGCTTTTATCGGGGGCCTTTACCGGGGAGCTGTTTTTT	CASSLHLGQLLSGAFTGELFF
TRBD1	TRBV7-2	TRBJ2-3	NA	14	TGTGCCAGCAACTCGACAGGGGGCACAGATACGCAGTATTTT	CASNSTGGTDTQYF
NA	TRBV20-1	TRBJ1-2	NA	11	TGCAGTGCTATGCCCCCGGGGGGCTACACCTTC	CSAMPPGGYTF
NA	TRBV18	TRBJ2-1	few	15	TGTGCCAGCTCCGAAGGACAGAGCTCCTACAATGAGCAGTTCTTC	CASSEGQSSYNEQFF
NA	TRBV5-1	TRBJ2-2	NA	14	TGCGCCAGCACCCGGGGAATCAACACCGGGGAGCTGTTTTTT	CASTRGINTGELFF
TRBD1	TRBV15	TRBJ2-7	NA	16	TGTGCCACCAGCACCAAACAGGGGATCCGCTCCTACGAGCAGTACTTC	CATSTKQGIRSYEQYF
TRBD2	TRBV19	TRBJ2-1	few	12	TGTGCCAGTAGTCAGACTAGCAGTGAGCAGTTCTTC	CASSQTSSEQFF
TRBD1	TRBV2	TRBJ1-2	NA	12	TGTGCCAGCAGTTCCGGGACAGCGAGCTACACCTTC	CASSSGTASYTF
NA	TRBV7-8	TRBJ2-1	NA	14	TGTGCCAGCAGCTCGGACGGAAACTACAATGAGCAGTTCTTC	CASSSDGNYNEQFF
NA	TRBV7-9	TRBJ2-6	few	15	TGTGCCAGCAGCTTAACGGGGTCTGGGGCCAACGTCCTGACTTTC	CASSLTGSGANVLTF
NA	TRBV18	TRBJ2-3	NA	15	TGTGCCAGCTCACTATCAGTAACTAGCACAGATACGCAGTATTTT	CASSLSVTSTDTQYF
NA	TRBV7-2	TRBJ2-1	NA	16	TGTGCCAGCAGCTTAGCCTCCGTAAGGGGACTGTATGAGCAGTTCTTC	CASSLASVRGLYEQFF
NA	TRBV18	TRBJ2-1	NA	14	TGTGCCAGCTCACGACCTCCGCTCGACAATGAGCAGTTCTTC	CASSRPPLDNEQFF